The 15 T cell receptor beta chains below come from one sample, sequenced in a study of Ad26.COV2.S vaccination and SARS-CoV-2 variants. Produced via immunoSEQ multiplex PCR; TCRdb's table is partial and in-frame only. Of some 390,000 clones in the sample, around 85% were seen once. As for treatment: roughly 20 received Ad26.COV2.S at low or high dose, single or two shots; several received placebo; per-sample allocation not given. Sampling occurred on day 63 after the first vaccine or placebo injection. Sample: peripheral blood, taken in a trial of Ad26.COV2.S vaccine versus placebo. The receptors shown here come from a person aged 18-65 years who received the Ad26.COV2.S COVID-19 vaccine or a placebo.

The genes are TRBV6-5 and TRBJ2-1; 10 positions agree with TRBD1. The V segment lost 5 bases and the J segment 9 bases; nucleotides outside the gene matches: 7. Per germline, CDR1 MNHEY and CDR2 SVGAGI. The CDR3 has 14 residues. This CDR3 is CASSTGQGRSEQFF. The DNA of the CDR3 is TGTGCCAGCAGTACGGGACAGGGGCGAAGTGAGCAGTTCTTC.

The chain couples TRBV20-1 to TRBJ1-2; no clear D. CDR1 and CDR2 from the germline V gene are DFQATT and SNEGSKA (reference sequence). The germline V and J ends were trimmed by 2 bases and 6 bases, with 7 bases remaining between them. CDR3 length: 11 amino acids. This chain's CDR3 is CSARMGNGYTF. CDR3 nucleotides: TGCAGTGCTAGAATGGGGAATGGCTACACCTTC.

The chain has TRBV27 and TRBJ1-5; D is ambiguous. Germline-derived CDR1 and CDR2 are MNHEY and SMNVEV (reference sequence). There are 12 residues in the CDR3. The V gene lost 3 bases and the J gene lost 3 bases, with 3 bases spanning the gap. CDR3 nucleotide sequence: TGTGCCAGCAGTTTCTACAATCAGCCCCAGCATTTT. It encodes CASSFYNQPQHF.

The rearrangement uses TRBV6-6 and TRBJ2-3, with 11 nucleotides matching TRBD2. In germline, CDR1 is MNHNY, CDR2 SVGAGI (reference sequence). The V segment lost 6 bases and the J segment 5 bases; nucleotides outside the gene matches: 10. CDR3 length: 16 amino acids. Here the CDR3 DNA reads TGTGCCAGCAGAGATGAACTAGCGGGGGCGGGAGATACGCAGTATTTT. This sequence encodes CASRDELAGAGDTQYF.

This clone showed up just once. This rearrangement joins TRBV9 to TRBJ2-2; D is ambiguous. Trimming took 3 bases from V and 6 from J, leaving 12 bases between them. The germline V gene has CDR1 SGDLS and CDR2 YYNGEE. CDR3 size: 14 residues. The CDR3 sequence is CASSALELAGELFF. CDR3 nucleotide sequence: TGTGCCAGCAGCGCGCTAGAGTTAGCCGGGGAGCTGTTTTTT.

The rearrangement links TRBV7-6 to TRBJ1-5; D is possibly TRBD1 (5 bases). The CDR3 extends over 15 amino acids. V was shortened by 1 base and J by 6 bases, with 13 bases between the two germline ends. Germline CDR1 is SGHVS and CDR2 is FNYEAQ. CDR3 nucleotides: TGTGCCAGCAGCTTAGAGTCAGGGCTTGGTCAGCCCCAGCATTTT. It codes for CASSLESGLGQPQHF.

This chain connects TRBV19 to TRBJ1-5; D perhaps matches TRBD1 (5 bases). V was clipped by 2 bases and J by 6 bases, with 17 bases between them. This CDR3 is 16 amino acids long. The V gene's germline CDR1 is LNHDA and CDR2 SQIVND (reference sequence). CDR3 sequence reads: CASSISSGSGGQPQHF. The CDR3 region has the DNA TGTGCCAGTAGTATAAGTAGCGGTTCTGGGGGTCAGCCCCAGCATTTT. Full variable domain (remainder filled in from reference TRBV19 and TRBJ1-5): DGGITQSPKYLFRKEGQNVTLSCEQNLNHDAMYWYRQDPGQGLRLIYYSQIVNDFQKGDIAEGYSVSREKKESFPLTVTSAQKNPTAFYLCASSISSGSGGQPQHFGDGTRLSIL.

This clone was seen once. V and J are TRBV6-5 and TRBJ1-6; the D gene is possibly TRBD1 (5 bases). V was cut by 6 bases and J by 10 bases, with 13 bases left in between. The V gene's germline CDR1 is MNHEY and CDR2 SVGAGI. The CDR3 has 13 amino acids. CDR3 nucleotide sequence: TGTGCCAGCAGCTTGGGGCTGGGGTCACCCCTCCACTTT. It translates to CASSLGLGSPLHF.

The chain links TRBV14 to TRBJ2-2, with 8 positions matching TRBD1. Unmatched junction bases numbered 9, after V lost 0 bases and J lost 3 bases. The CDR3 length is 18 residues. The germline V gene has CDR1 SGHDN and CDR2 FVKESK. The CDR3 spells CASSQDTLDREDTGELFF. The DNA of the CDR3 is TGTGCCAGCAGCCAAGATACCCTGGACAGGGAGGACACCGGGGAGCTGTTTTTT.

V is TRBV4-1 and J is TRBJ2-1; D gene unclear. The CDR3 totals 16 residues. Germline V lookup: CDR1 MGHRA, CDR2 YSYEKL. The V end lost 0 bases, the J end lost 0 bases, and 9 bases lay between the germline ends. This chain's CDR3 is CASSQEPSGSYNEQFF. DNA of the CDR3: TGCGCCAGCAGCCAAGAACCATCAGGCTCCTACAATGAGCAGTTCTTC.

The chain joins TRBV4-3 to TRBJ2-2, with D maybe TRBD2 (6 bases). The CDR3 is 16 amino acids. Germline lookup yields CDR1 LGHNA and CDR2 YSLEER. V shed 0 bases and J shed 5 bases, with 13 bases lying between them. The CDR3 coding sequence is TGCGCCAGCAGCCAAGAAACCGGAGGGGTAACCGGGGAGCTGTTTTTT. It encodes CASSQETGGVTGELFF.

The V and J genes are TRBV6-5 and TRBJ2-7; D ambiguous. Trimming left V 6 bases short and J 2 bases short, with 11 bases between. The CDR3 extends over 13 amino acids. Per the germline V gene, CDR1 is MNHEY and CDR2 is SVGAGI. The CDR3 sequence is CASRRPGPYEQYF. The CDR3 bases are TGTGCCAGCAGGAGGCCTGGCCCCTACGAGCAGTACTTC.

This rearrangement joins TRBV2 to TRBJ2-1, with 7 bases lining up with TRBD2. CDR3 length: 15 residues. Germline V gives CDR1 SNHLY, CDR2 FYNNEI. The junction had 14 bases not matched to a gene; V was cut back by 6 bases and J by 9 bases. The CDR3 nucleotides are TGTGCCAGCAGAGTGACGGGGGGTCCTTACGGTGAGCAGTTCTTC. It encodes CASRVTGGPYGEQFF. Filled out from reference TRBV2 and TRBJ2-1, the complete variable domain reads EPEVTQTPSHQVTQMGQEVILRCVPISNHLYFYWYRQILGQKVEFLVSFYNNEISEKSEIFDDQFSVERPDGSNFTLKIRSTKLEDSAMYFCASRVTGGPYGEQFFGPGTRLTVL.

The count of this clone is one. V and J are TRBV3-1 (or the pseudogene TRBV3-2) and TRBJ1-2, with 8 bases that match TRBD1. Looked up from germline, CDR1 is LGHDT and CDR2 is YNNKEL (reference sequence). With 1 base clipped from V and 2 bases from J, the junction kept 6 bases outside the gene matches. The CDR3 has 16 amino acids. As DNA, the CDR3 is TGTGCCAGCAGCCAAGTGTCAGGGGGCACGAACTATGGCTACACCTTC. Protein product: CASSQVSGGTNYGYTF.

This chain links TRBV6-5 with TRBJ2-7; 7 nucleotides match TRBD2. The CDR3 is made up of 15 amino acids. Germline V lookup: CDR1 MNHEY, CDR2 SVGAGI. Trimming at V came to 6 bases and at J to 1 base, leaving 9 bases not matched to a gene. CDR3 loop: CASRLAGAGSYEQYF. The CDR3 DNA follows: TGTGCCAGCAGACTCGCAGGAGCGGGGTCCTACGAGCAGTACTTC.